The 24 T cell receptor beta chains below come from one sample, sequenced in a study of T cells after yellow fever vaccination (dated by TCRdb to the late 2010s). The protocol used for the library was 5' RACE. The instrument was an Illumina NovaSeq 6000. Using fastp trimming at Q25 and MiXCR clonotype assembly, TCRdb reanalyzed the public sequencing data and kept in-frame beta chains. Rows matching on CDR3 protein sequence are summarized as one entry with the most common DNA and genes. In this sample the table shows approximately 450,000 distinct CDR3 sequences, roughly 20% of which occur a single time. Jointly, the top ten make up 15% to 20% of the sample. The treatment or condition tag for this specimen amounts to: live attenuated yellow fever vaccine strain. Source: PBMCs, taken before the yellow fever booster vaccination. The receptor source for this set is a man aged 18 to 29 who received the YFV17D yellow fever vaccine.

The chain combines TRBV7-3 with TRBJ2-1; the match to TRBD2 covers 10 bases. The CDR3 is 14 amino acids. Trimming cost V 5 bases and J 9 bases; bases outside gene matches: 7. CDR1 and CDR2 from the germline V gene are SGHTA and FQGTGA. The CDR3 loop reads CASSPAGGRGEQFF. CDR3 bases: TGTGCCAGCAGCCCAGCGGGGGGGCGGGGTGAGCAGTTCTTC.

The chain joins TRBV6-2 or TRBV6-3 to TRBJ1-5; no clear D gene. V lost 2 bases to trimming and J lost 7 bases, with 15 bases between them. The CDR3 totals 15 residues. Germline CDR1 and CDR2: MNHEY and SVGEGT. CDR3 protein: CASSYRQAPGQPQHF. The DNA of the CDR3 is TGTGCCAGCAGTTACCGGCAGGCCCCGGGGCAGCCCCAGCATTTT.

The chain has TRBV6-2 or TRBV6-3 and TRBJ2-3; 8 bases line up with TRBD2. This CDR3 has 16 amino acids. From germline, CDR1 is MNHEY and CDR2 SVGEGT. Trimming took 2 bases from V and 2 from J; bases not matched to a gene: 6. The CDR3 bases are TGTGCCAGCAGTTACCCCAGCGGGGGCCACACAGATACGCAGTATTTT. Its protein product is CASSYPSGGHTDTQYF.

The count of this clonotype is one. This chain connects TRBV5-1 to TRBJ2-3; D gene unclear. Germline V gene lookup returns CDR1 SGHRS and CDR2 YFSETQ. This CDR3 region has 15 residues. Trimming cost V 0 bases and J 0 bases, with 8 bases left between them. The DNA for the CDR3 is TGCGCCAGCAGCTTGGTTGTCAGTAGCACAGATACGCAGTATTTT. It codes for CASSLVVSSTDTQYF.

About this clonotype: This may be a read error: a much more frequent sequence differs by one nucleotide. V and J are TRBV7-9 and TRBJ2-7, with D unresolved. V lost 0 bases, J lost 2 bases, and 5 bases lay in between. Germline lookup yields CDR1 SEHNR and CDR2 FQNEAQ (reference sequence). The CDR3 contains 13 residues. The CDR3 sequence is CASSLAKAYEQYF. The CDR3 DNA follows: TGTGCCAGCAGCTTAGCCAAGGCCTACGAGCAGTACTTC.

This clonotype has only a few counts. This chain joins TRBV5-1 and TRBJ1-4, with 9 bases aligning to TRBD1. Trimming at V came to 5 bases and at J to 6 bases, leaving 8 bases not matched to a gene. The CDR3 runs 15 residues. CDR1 and CDR2 (germline): SGHRS, YFSETQ. The CDR3 is CASRLTGTGYEKLFF. The CDR3 DNA follows: TGCGCCAGCAGACTTACCGGGACAGGGTATGAAAAACTGTTTTTT.

A few counts support this clonotype. The chain uses TRBV12-3 or TRBV12-4 and TRBJ2-3; 11 bases align to TRBD2. The CDR3 totals 16 residues. V lost 4 bases, J lost 2 bases, and 5 bases stayed unmatched. The CDR3 coding sequence is TGTGCCAGCAGTTCCCTAGCGGGGGGATCCACAGATACGCAGTATTTT. Its translation is CASSSLAGGSTDTQYF.

The rearrangement uses TRBV7-6 and TRBJ2-2; the match to TRBD1 covers 7 bases. This CDR3 is 19 amino acids long. Germline V CDR1 and CDR2: SGHVS, FNYEAQ. The trim removed 1 base at V and 3 bases at J, leaving 14 bases unmatched. CDR3 protein: CASSLESLLVTGHTGELFF. CDR3 DNA sequence: TGTGCCAGCAGCTTAGAATCGTTGTTGGTGACAGGGCACACCGGGGAGCTGTTTTTT.

This rearrangement joins TRBV6-2 or TRBV6-3 to TRBJ1-5; D is unresolved. The CDR3 is 12 amino acids. Germline CDR1 reads MNHEY; CDR2 reads SVGEGT. Trimming stripped 2 bases from V and 6 bases from J, with 5 bases between. CDR3 loop: CASSYPTQPQHF. The CDR3 region has the DNA TGTGCCAGCAGTTACCCCACTCAGCCCCAGCATTTT.

The chain combines TRBV4-2 with TRBJ2-1; D is unclear. This CDR3 comprises 14 residues. The V end lost 3 bases, the J end lost 5 bases, and 11 bases lay between the germline ends. Germline CDR1 reads LGHNA; CDR2 reads YNFKEQ. The CDR3 DNA sequence: TGTGCCAGCAGCCAGTCGCTAGAGAACAATGAGCAGTTCTTC. Encoded protein: CASSQSLENNEQFF.

CDR3 nucleotide sequence: TGCGCCAGCAGCCAAGGCTGGACTAGCGGGGGCGCAGATACGCAGTATTTT. Amino acids: CASSQGWTSGGADTQYF. The V and J genes are TRBV4-3 and TRBJ2-3, with 13 bases lining up with TRBD2. The junction had 5 bases not matched to a gene; V was cut back by 1 base and J by 4 bases. CDR1 and CDR2 (germline): LGHNA, YSLEER. This CDR3 has 17 residues.

The gene calls are TRBV5-5 and TRBJ2-7, with 7 bases lining up with TRBD1. CDR1 is SGHKS, CDR2 YYEKEE, per germline (reference sequence). CDR3 size: 13 residues. J gave up 8 bases and V 0 bases, and 5 bases lay outside the gene matches. In DNA form, the CDR3 reads TGTGCCAGCAGCTTGGGGGGGACAGATAAGCAGTACGTC. The encoded protein is CASSLGGTDKQYV.

The chain combines TRBV7-8 with TRBJ2-2; perhaps TRBD2 as D (5 bases). Looked up from germline, CDR1 is SGHVS and CDR2 is FQNEAQ. V was cut by 3 bases and J by 5 bases, with 13 bases left in between. The CDR3 is 15 residues long. Written as DNA, the CDR3 is TGTGCCAGCAGCTTTAGCGCGCCGACGACCGGGGAGCTGTTTTTT. Its protein is CASSFSAPTTGELFF.

The chain uses TRBV7-2 and TRBJ2-7, with 7 bases identical to TRBD1. Germline V gives CDR1 SGHTA, CDR2 FQGNSA. CDR3 length equals 13 residues. The junction had 7 bases not matched to a gene; V was cut back by 4 bases and J by 7 bases. CDR3 bases: TGTGCCAGCAGCTCACAGGGGCTCAAGGAGCAGTACGTC. As protein: CASSSQGLKEQYV.

V and J are TRBV7-2 and TRBJ1-4; 8 nucleotides line up with TRBD1. CDR3 length equals 16 residues. Germline V gene lookup returns CDR1 SGHTA and CDR2 FQGNSA. V gave up 4 bases and J gave up 8 bases; unmatched junction bases: 12. In nucleotides, the CDR3 is TGTGCCAGCAGCTCGCGTTCCGGGACAGGATCCGAAAAACTGTTTTTT. Translated, it gives CASSSRSGTGSEKLFF. Looking up the rest from reference TRBV7-2 and TRBJ1-4 gives the full variable domain: GAGVSQSPSNKVTEKGKDVELRCDPISGHTALYWYRQSLGQGLEFLIYFQGNSAPDKSGLPSDRFSAERTGGSVSTLTIQRTQQEDSAVYLCASSSRSGTGSEKLFFGSGTQLSVL.

The rearrangement links TRBV7-2 to TRBJ1-4, with D possibly being TRBD1 (6 bases). CDR1 is SGHTA, CDR2 FQGNSA, per germline. This CDR3 is 16 amino acids long. V gave up 3 bases and J gave up 7 bases, with 18 bases separating them. CDR3 region: CASSFFLGGLSEKLFF. Here the CDR3 DNA reads TGTGCCAGCAGCTTTTTCCTCGGGGGCCTAAGTGAAAAACTGTTTTTT. The full variable domain, in which reference TRBV7-2 and TRBJ1-4 provide the parts outside the CDR3, is GAGVSQSPSNKVTEKGKDVELRCDPISGHTALYWYRQSLGQGLEFLIYFQGNSAPDKSGLPSDRFSAERTGGSVSTLTIQRTQQEDSAVYLCASSFFLGGLSEKLFFGSGTQLSVL.

V gene TRBV10-3 combines with J gene TRBJ1-1; D perhaps matches TRBD1 (5 bases). The V gene's germline CDR1 is ENHRY and CDR2 SYGVKD. With 0 bases removed from V and 4 bases from J, the gap between germline ends came to 12 bases. CDR3 length: 15 amino acids. CDR3 sequence: CAISESGGRGTEAFF. CDR3 in DNA: TGTGCCATCAGTGAGTCTGGGGGAAGGGGCACTGAAGCTTTCTTT.

This clonotype was detected a few times. The chain recombines TRBV6-5 with TRBJ1-2; D may be TRBD1 (5 bases). This CDR3 is 11 amino acids long. Deletions cut 8 bases from V and 8 bases from J, with 12 bases between. The germline V gene encodes CDR1 MNHEY and CDR2 SVGAGI. The CDR3 coding sequence is TGTGCCAGCGGAGGACGGGGGGGCTACACCTTC. Translated: CASGGRGGYTF.

The V and J genes are TRBV24-1 and TRBJ2-2; D is undetermined. V was trimmed by 4 bases and J by 6 bases, leaving 5 bases between them. There are 12 residues in the CDR3. CDR1 KGHDR and CDR2 SFDVKD come from the germline V gene. The CDR3 nucleotides are TGTGCCACCAGTGAGGCCCCCGGGGAGCTGTTTTTT. It specifies CATSEAPGELFF.

This clonotype appeared a few times. The V and J genes are TRBV5-1 and TRBJ2-5, with D hard to call. V was clipped by 4 bases and J by 0 bases, with 10 bases between them. Germline CDR1 and CDR2: SGHRS and YFSETQ. This CDR3 has 14 residues. The CDR3 DNA is TGCGCCAGCAGCCCGGACGGTAACCAAGAGACCCAGTACTTC. This encodes CASSPDGNQETQYF.

The V call is TRBV30, the J call TRBJ2-7, with 9 bases that match TRBD1. Germline V gene data show CDR1 as GTSNPN and CDR2 as SVGIG (reference sequence). J lost 2 bases, V lost 5 bases, and 4 bases had no gene match. CDR3 length: 13 residues. The CDR3 region has the DNA TGTGCCTGGGCTGGGACAGGGACCTACGAGCAGTACTTC. Translation: CAWAGTGTYEQYF.

This clonotype was seen just once. The rearrangement joins TRBV19 to TRBJ1-1, with D uncertain. Looked up from germline, CDR1 is LNHDA and CDR2 is SQIVND (reference sequence). V was pared by 7 bases and J by 3 bases, with 15 bases between. The CDR3 covers 14 residues. The CDR3 loop is CASTEKGPDTEAFF. The CDR3, as DNA: TGTGCCAGTACCGAAAAGGGCCCCGACACTGAAGCTTTCTTT.

This clonotype was seen a handful of times. The genes are TRBV7-3 and TRBJ2-3; 7 bases agree with TRBD1. Germline values: CDR1 SGHTA, CDR2 FQGTGA. V lost 1 base and J lost 0; bases outside the gene matches: 10. This CDR3 is built from 18 residues. The CDR3 nucleotides are TGTGCCAGCAGCTTAATGGCGACAGGGCGACGGAGCACAGATACGCAGTATTTT. It codes for CASSLMATGRRSTDTQYF.

The chain uses TRBV3-1 and TRBJ1-2, with D perhaps TRBD1 (6 bases). The V end was cut by 1 base, the J end by 3 bases, with 18 bases between. From germline, CDR1 is LGHDT and CDR2 YNNKEL (reference sequence). This CDR3 has 17 amino acids. Here the CDR3 reads CASSQALLGQGYYGYTF. The CDR3 DNA reads as TGTGCCAGCAGCCAAGCCCTCCTAGGGCAGGGGTACTATGGCTACACCTTC.